The next 18 T cell receptor beta chains were all read from a single sample in a study of blood T cell repertoires in COVID-19. Method: immunoSEQ multiplex PCR; TCRdb's copy keeps in-frame clones and lacks some. The sample has under 200,000 clones, 85% to 90% seen once. The sample consisted of peripheral blood. The receptors originated from a woman aged 70 to 79 with acute or convalescent COVID-19.

This chain joins TRBV10-2 and TRBJ1-1; weak D call: TRBD1 (5 bases). V lost 9 bases, J lost 1 base, and 9 bases lay in between. Germline loops: CDR1 WSHSY, CDR2 SAAADI. The CDR3 runs to 12 residues. CDR3 DNA: TGCGCCAGTACGGACAAGAACACTGAAGCTTTCTTT. It encodes CASTDKNTEAFF.

The V gene is TRBV2, the J gene TRBJ2-7; tentative D call: TRBD1 (6 bases). The CDR3 loop spans 18 amino acids. The germline V gene encodes CDR1 SNHLY and CDR2 FYNNEI. V dropped 2 bases and J dropped 1 base, with 21 bases sitting between them. The CDR3 spells CASSEYRSGARVSYEQYF. CDR3 coding DNA: TGTGCCAGCAGTGAATATAGGTCAGGGGCCCGAGTATCCTACGAGCAGTACTTC. The complete variable domain, with remaining parts taken from reference TRBV2 and TRBJ2-7, reads EPEVTQTPSHQVTQMGQEVILRCVPISNHLYFYWYRQILGQKVEFLVSFYNNEISEKSEIFDDQFSVERPDGSNFTLKIRSTKLEDSAMYFCASSEYRSGARVSYEQYFGPGTRLTVT.

V and J are TRBV4-2 and TRBJ2-3; the match to TRBD1 covers 9 bases. CDR3 length: 16 amino acids. The V gene's germline CDR1 is LGHNA and CDR2 YNFKEQ. The V segment lost 0 bases and the J segment 2 bases; nucleotides outside the gene matches: 3. CDR3 protein: CASSQDGQGTTDTQYF. DNA of the CDR3: TGTGCCAGCAGCCAAGATGGACAGGGGACCACAGATACGCAGTATTTT.

The chain is built from TRBV3-1 (or the pseudogene TRBV3-2) and TRBJ2-3; D perhaps matches TRBD2 (6 bases). V was clipped by 5 bases and J by 1 base, with 13 bases between them. Germline assignment: CDR1 LGHDT and CDR2 YNNKEL (reference sequence). The CDR3 has 15 residues. The CDR3 bases are TGTGCCAGCAGCTCCCCCGGGGGTCGCACAGATACGCAGTATTTT. Translation gives CASSSPGGRTDTQYF.

This chain connects TRBV19 to TRBJ2-7, with D possibly TRBD1 on 6 matching bases. Germline loops: CDR1 LNHDA, CDR2 SQIVND (reference sequence). The CDR3 covers 15 residues. Trimming pared 4 bases from V and 1 base from J, leaving 14 bases between. DNA for the CDR3: TGTGCCAGTAGTAAGCAGGGGTCCGATTCCTACGAGCAGTACTTC. It yields the protein CASSKQGSDSYEQYF.

The genes are TRBV4-1 and TRBJ2-5; 13 bases are shared with TRBD2. Trimming took 1 base from V and 3 from J; bases not matched to a gene: 11. CDR1 MGHRA and CDR2 YSYEKL come from the germline V gene. The CDR3 is 19 amino acids. The CDR3 DNA sequence: TGCGCCAGCAGCCAAGTTCATCGGACTAGCGGGAGCGGGGAAGAGACCCAGTACTTC. This encodes CASSQVHRTSGSGEETQYF.

This clone was seen just once. The V call is TRBV3-1 (or the pseudogene TRBV3-2), the J call TRBJ2-1; 14 bases fit TRBD2. V shed 2 bases and J 6 bases; nucleotides not matched to a gene: 9. Germline loops: CDR1 LGHDT, CDR2 YNNKEL (reference sequence). The CDR3 loop spans 18 amino acids. The CDR3 reads CASSQNPGGLAGGNEQFF. CDR3 nucleotides: TGTGCCAGCAGCCAAAACCCCGGTGGACTAGCGGGAGGCAATGAGCAGTTCTTC.

This clone has a single count. The chain links TRBV6-1 to TRBJ1-1; D is undetermined. The germline V and J ends were trimmed by 2 bases and 4 bases, with 5 bases remaining between them. Looked up from germline, CDR1 is MNHNS and CDR2 is SASEGT. The CDR3 has 12 residues. CDR3 sequence (DNA): TGTGCCAGCAGTGAATGGAGCACTGAAGCTTTCTTT. This gives the protein CASSEWSTEAFF.

Written as DNA, the CDR3 is TGTGCCAGCAGCGGTTTTAGCGGGGCCACAGATACGCAGTATTTT. Translation gives CASSGFSGATDTQYF. V is TRBV9 and J is TRBJ2-3; 8 bases agree with TRBD2. CDR1 and CDR2 (germline): SGDLS, YYNGEE. This CDR3 comprises 15 residues. V lost 3 bases and J lost 2; bases outside the gene matches: 5.

The chain links TRBV29-1 to TRBJ2-7; D is unresolved. The CDR3 consists of 11 residues. The ends were cut back, 7 bases at V and 4 bases at J, with 11 bases in the middle. The germline V gene has CDR1 SQVTM and CDR2 ANQGSEA. The CDR3 reads CSAVAGYEQYF. CDR3 bases: TGCAGCGCCGTAGCTGGTTACGAGCAGTACTTC.

This chain joins TRBV7-9 and TRBJ1-1, with D unclear. CDR1 is SEHNR, CDR2 FQNEAQ, per germline (reference sequence). The CDR3 is 16 amino acids. The V gene lost 0 bases and the J gene lost 5 bases, with 16 bases spanning the gap. The CDR3 DNA is TGTGCCAGCAGCTTAGCATCGGTACGTGGAGGGACTGAAGCTTTCTTT. It yields the protein CASSLASVRGGTEAFF.

This clone was recorded only once. The genes are TRBV7-8 and TRBJ2-1; 10 bases match TRBD2. The CDR3 consists of 16 residues. Germline CDR1 is SGHVS and CDR2 is FQNEAQ. The junction had 5 bases not matched to a gene; V was cut back by 3 bases and J by 3 bases. CDR3 region: CASSFLAGAGYNEQFF. Here the CDR3 DNA reads TGTGCCAGCAGCTTCCTAGCGGGAGCGGGCTACAATGAGCAGTTCTTC.

The chain employs TRBV6-2 or TRBV6-3 and TRBJ2-5, with TRBD1 identical over 7 bases. Germline CDR1 and CDR2: MNHEY and SVGEGT. The CDR3 is 14 residues long. Trimming took 2 bases from V and 3 from J; bases not matched to a gene: 3. CDR3 coding DNA: TGTGCCAGCAGTTACCTTACAGGGGAAGAGACCCAGTACTTC. Residues: CASSYLTGEETQYF.

This rearrangement joins TRBV9 to TRBJ1-1; 9 bases are shared with TRBD1. This CDR3 is 15 amino acids long. CDR1 is SGDLS, CDR2 YYNGEE, per germline. V shed 2 bases, J shed 4 bases, and the junction held 6 bases outside the gene matches. CDR3 sequence (DNA): TGTGCCAGCAGCGTCGGGACAGGGTTGACCACTGAAGCTTTCTTT. This sequence encodes CASSVGTGLTTEAFF.

The gene calls are TRBV28 and TRBJ1-4; no reliable D call. Between the trimmed V and J ends, which lost 8 bases and 2 bases, there was a span of 12 bases. Germline V gives CDR1 MDHEN, CDR2 SYDVKM. The CDR3 runs to 14 residues. The CDR3 region has the DNA TGTGCCAGCCGAGAATCGGGGACTAATGAAAAACTGTTTTTT. It is translated as CASRESGTNEKLFF. Full variable domain (missing parts from reference TRBV28 and TRBJ1-4): DVKVTQSSRYLVKRTGEKVFLECVQDMDHENMFWYRQDPGLGLRLIYFSYDVKMKEKGDIPEGYSVSREKKERFSLILESASTNQTSMYLCASRESGTNEKLFFGSGTQLSVL.

CDR3 amino acids: CASSLVLQGGSTEAFF. CDR3 DNA sequence: TGTGCCAGCAGCTTAGTTTTGCAGGGGGGTAGCACTGAAGCTTTCTTT. The chain recombines TRBV11-2 with TRBJ1-1; 7 bases are a match to TRBD1. The ends lost 1 base at V and 4 bases at J; junction bases unmatched: 9. The CDR3 contains 16 residues. Germline loops: CDR1 SGHAT, CDR2 FQNNGV.

The chain recombines TRBV3-1 (or the pseudogene TRBV3-2) with TRBJ2-7, with TRBD2 as a possible D gene (5 bases). Germline V gene lookup returns CDR1 LGHDT and CDR2 YNNKEL (reference sequence). The CDR3 covers 18 residues. The V and J ends lost 1 base and 0 bases respectively, with 19 bases between them. CDR3 amino acids: CASSQAGGWPSDSYEQYF. CDR3 DNA: TGTGCCAGCAGCCAAGCTGGCGGGTGGCCCTCCGACTCCTACGAGCAGTACTTC.

The gene calls are TRBV4-1 and TRBJ1-2; TRBD1 might be the D (6 bases). V lost 0 bases and J 5 bases, leaving 13 bases between the germline ends. Germline CDR1 is MGHRA and CDR2 is YSYEKL. The CDR3 sequence is 15 residues long. CDR3 in amino acids: CASSQELTGSYGYTF. The CDR3 DNA reads as TGCGCCAGCAGCCAAGAATTGACAGGCTCTTATGGCTACACCTTC.